Below, one TCR beta chain is given with its context. The antigen is not known. Primers: 60 Vbeta forward and 13 Jbeta reverse. The table came from immunoSEQ multiplex PCR; TCRdb's copy has only in-frame clones and leaves some out. Among approximately 210,000 clones listed, about 90% were seen once. The ends lost 6 bases at V and 3 bases at J; junction bases unmatched: 13. The CDR3 spans 16 residues. The germline V gene encodes CDR1 SQVTM and CDR2 ANQGSEA. This sample stems from a study of cytomegalovirus exposure and HLA in healthy donors. Study findings and constraints: Later on, a genetic analysis was performed. It linked a missense variant in DCLRE1C with V- and J-gene trimming of TCR beta. DRB1 showed the most TCR associations and HLA-C the fewest in a later analysis, as rates varied by HLA locus.

The V call is TRBV29-1, the J call TRBJ2-5; 10 nucleotides agree with TRBD1. The specimen sequenced was PBMCs. This clonotype was obtained from a man aged 25-40 years in good health and CMV-seronegative. DNA for the CDR3: TGCAGCGTCCGACCTTTACGACAGGGGGCTGAAGAGACCCAGTACTTC. It encodes CSVRPLRQGAEETQYF.